In its sample, the clone carrying this T cell receptor (beta chain) was seen once. These data are taken from a study of blood T cell repertoires in COVID-19. Study as a whole: The United States, Italy and Spain supplied acute and convalescent COVID-19 samples.

Per the original data handling: The authors estimated nucleated cell counts from reference gene primer amplification. Data came from immunoSEQ multiplex PCR; TCRdb stores just in-frame clones and leaves some out. V, J and clone size derive from that table, while D and trimming were established from the DNA sequence. The data hold around 140,000 clones, with approximately 88% observed a single time. The sample consisted of peripheral blood. The receptor was derived from a woman older than 75 with acute or convalescent COVID-19.

DNA for the CDR3: TGTGCCATCAGTGGACAGTCCAACGAGCAGTACTTC. This codes for CAISGQSNEQYF. The rearrangement uses TRBV10-3 and TRBJ2-7; possible D gene TRBD1, 5 bases. This CDR3 contains 12 residues. The ends were cut back, 4 bases at V and 5 bases at J, with 9 bases in the middle. The germline gives CDR1 ENHRY, CDR2 SYGVKD.